These 20 T cell receptor beta chains were all obtained from the same sample, sequenced in a study of OX40 agonist ivuxolimab in advanced cancers. Sequencing was performed with immunoSEQ multiplex PCR; in TCRdb, only in-frame clones are kept and a portion is missing. The table includes 65,000 to 95,000 clones, about four fifths detected once. This specimen consisted of CD4+ or CD8+ T cells sorted from blood, obtained in a trial of the OX40 agonist ivuxolimab. These receptors all stem from an adult with an advanced solid tumor such as melanoma, head and neck, liver or kidney cancer.

The sample holds a few counts of this clone. The genes are TRBV5-1 and TRBJ1-1, with 9 bases identical to TRBD1. Germline assignment: CDR1 SGHRS and CDR2 YFSETQ. This CDR3 has 16 residues. Unmatched junction bases numbered 11, after V lost 2 bases and J lost 6 bases. Here the CDR3 reads CASSFGTGIIKSEAFF. The CDR3 coding sequence is TGCGCCAGCAGCTTCGGGACAGGGATTATCAAATCTGAAGCTTTCTTT.

This chain connects TRBV25-1 to TRBJ2-5; 10 bases match TRBD2. Germline CDR1 is MGHDK and CDR2 is SYGVNS. The CDR3 is 17 residues long. The V segment lost 3 bases and the J segment 1 base; nucleotides outside the gene matches: 8. CDR3 coding DNA: TGTGCCAGCAGTGAGTCAATAGCGGGGGGTATCCAAGAGACCCAGTACTTC. This gives the protein CASSESIAGGIQETQYF.

The chain combines TRBV5-1 with TRBJ1-3; TRBD1 matches 10 bases. CDR3 length equals 14 residues. The germline gives CDR1 SGHRS, CDR2 YFSETQ. Trimming cost V 4 bases and J 7 bases; bases outside gene matches: 5. The CDR3 DNA sequence: TGCGCCAGCAGCATCGGGACAGGGGCGAACACCATATATTTT. Translating gives CASSIGTGANTIYF.

This chain joins TRBV18 and TRBJ2-4; maybe TRBD2 (5 bases). V lost 3 bases, J lost 1 base, and 7 bases lay in between. CDR3 size: 14 residues. Germline V lookup: CDR1 KGHSH, CDR2 LQKENI. The DNA for the CDR3 is TGTGCCAGCTCACCTTCGGGGGCCAAAAACATTCAGTACTTC. Translating gives CASSPSGAKNIQYF.

This clone was detected only once. The chain joins TRBV28 to TRBJ2-1; possibly TRBD2 for D (5 bases). V lost 8 bases and J lost 4, with 9 bases in between. Germline-derived CDR1 and CDR2 are MDHEN and SYDVKM. The CDR3 runs 12 residues. In DNA, the CDR3 is TGTGCCAGCCAGCGGCGATACAATGAGCAGTTCTTC. This sequence encodes CASQRRYNEQFF. The entire variable domain, with the rest obtained from reference TRBV28 and TRBJ2-1, is as follows: DVKVTQSSRYLVKRTGEKVFLECVQDMDHENMFWYRQDPGLGLRLIYFSYDVKMKEKGDIPEGYSVSREKKERFSLILESASTNQTSMYLCASQRRYNEQFFGPGTRLTVL.

V usage is TRBV19 and J usage is TRBJ2-1; either TRBD1 or TRBD2 may fit D (6 bases each). The V end was cut by 7 bases, the J end by 3 bases, with 22 bases between. CDR3 size: 17 residues. Per germline, CDR1 LNHDA and CDR2 SQIVND (reference sequence). The CDR3 sequence: CASTSGAEAGNYNEQFF. CDR3 in DNA: TGTGCCAGTACTTCAGGGGCAGAGGCGGGGAACTACAATGAGCAGTTCTTC.

This clone was picked up one time. The gene calls are TRBV29-1 and TRBJ2-7; possibly TRBD1 for D (5 bases). The germline V and J ends were trimmed by 6 bases and 2 bases, with 14 bases remaining between them. This CDR3 spans 13 amino acids. Germline values: CDR1 SQVTM, CDR2 ANQGSEA. The DNA for the CDR3 is TGCAGCGTCAGGGTCACGAGCACCTACGAGCAGTACTTC. Encoded protein: CSVRVTSTYEQYF.

The chain joins TRBV27 to TRBJ1-4, with D perhaps TRBD1 (5 bases). Germline V gene sequence: CDR1 MNHEY, CDR2 SMNVEV (reference sequence). With 6 bases removed from V and 1 base from J, the gap between germline ends came to 9 bases. The CDR3 runs 14 residues. The CDR3 loop is CASSLDRTNEKLFF. CDR3 bases: TGTGCCAGCAGCTTAGACAGAACTAATGAAAAACTGTTTTTT.

The V and J genes are TRBV6-1 and TRBJ2-7, with TRBD1 matching over 9 bases. This CDR3 is built from 13 residues. Trimming cost V 8 bases and J 3 bases; bases outside gene matches: 5. CDR1 and CDR2 from the germline V gene are MNHNS and SASEGT. The CDR3 region is CASAQDRGYEQYF. The CDR3 bases are TGTGCCAGCGCCCAGGACAGGGGCTACGAGCAGTACTTC.

The chain has TRBV18 and TRBJ2-3; 8 nucleotides align to TRBD2. The J segment lost 5 bases and the V segment lost 2 bases, leaving 9 bases of the junction unmatched. Germline V gene sequence: CDR1 KGHSH, CDR2 LQKENI. The CDR3 has 16 amino acids. The CDR3 DNA is TGTGCCAGCTCACCAGTTTCGGGGGGGCCTGGAGATACGCAGTATTTT. Its protein product is CASSPVSGGPGDTQYF. Drawing the rest from reference TRBV18 and TRBJ2-3, the complete variable domain is NAGVMQNPRHLVRRRGQEARLRCSPMKGHSHVYWYRQLPEEGLKFMVYLQKENIIDESGMPKERFSAEFPKEGPSILRIQQVVRGDSAAYFCASSPVSGGPGDTQYFGPGTRLTVL.

The chain employs TRBV28 and TRBJ1-6; weak D call: TRBD1 (6 bases). V lost 6 bases, J lost 9 bases, and 21 bases lay in between. Germline CDR1 MDHEN, CDR2 SYDVKM. CDR3 size: 16 residues. CDR3 protein: CASSPPGAPVLSPLHF. As DNA, the CDR3 is TGTGCCAGCAGCCCTCCAGGGGCCCCAGTCCTTTCACCCCTCCACTTT.

J is TRBJ2-7 and V is TRBV11-2, with 9 bases matching TRBD2. In germline, CDR1 is SGHAT, CDR2 FQNNGV. The trim removed 5 bases at V and 4 bases at J, leaving 12 bases unmatched. The CDR3 runs 16 residues. The CDR3 DNA is TGTGCCAGCAGCGCCCCGGGCGGGAGGGCCCAATACGAGCAGTACTTC. Protein product: CASSAPGGRAQYEQYF. The variable domain in full, completed from reference TRBV11-2 and TRBJ2-7, reads EAGVAQSPRYKIIEKRQSVAFWCNPISGHATLYWYQQILGQGPKLLIQFQNNGVVDDSQLPKDRFSAERLKGVDSTLKIQPAKLEDSAVYLCASSAPGGRAQYEQYFGPGTRLTVT.

The chain carries TRBV6-6 and TRBJ1-4; 10 bases are a match to TRBD1. The CDR3 is 14 amino acids. The trim removed 6 bases at V and 5 bases at J, leaving 3 bases unmatched. Per germline, CDR1 MNHNY and CDR2 SVGAGI (reference sequence). The CDR3 DNA reads as TGTGCCAGCAGCCGGGGACAGGGGAATGAAAAACTGTTTTTT. Its protein is CASSRGQGNEKLFF.

This clone was seen ten or more times. CDR3 residues: CASSKGDTSGRNPYEQYF. CDR3 nucleotide sequence: TGTGCCAGCAGCAAAGGGGATACTAGCGGGAGGAATCCCTACGAGCAGTACTTC. The chain combines TRBV21-1 with TRBJ2-7; TRBD2 reflects the table's D call only, with no check against the DNA. TRBV21-1 counts as a pseudogene. The CDR3 is 18 amino acids.

This clone was counted only a few times. The rearrangement joins TRBV10-3 to TRBJ2-7; no clear D gene. CDR3 size: 13 residues. V lost 6 bases and J 3 bases, leaving 12 bases between the germline ends. Looked up from germline, CDR1 is ENHRY and CDR2 is SYGVKD. The CDR3 loop is CAIRFRFNYEQYF. The CDR3 nucleotides are TGTGCCATCAGGTTCAGGTTCAACTACGAGCAGTACTTC.

The chain joins TRBV19 to TRBJ2-2, with 7 positions matching TRBD1. Germline V CDR1 and CDR2: LNHDA, SQIVND (reference sequence). The CDR3 extends over 16 amino acids. Trimming at V came to 4 bases and at J to 0 bases, leaving 5 bases not matched to a gene. The CDR3 spells CASSRTQGSNTGELFF. The DNA of the CDR3 is TGTGCCAGTAGTAGAACACAGGGGTCGAACACCGGGGAGCTGTTTTTT.

The chain joins TRBV18 to TRBJ2-1, with 7 bases that match TRBD1. J lost 0 bases, V lost 4 bases, and 3 bases had no gene match. The CDR3 is 15 residues long. CDR1 KGHSH and CDR2 LQKENI come from the germline V gene. The CDR3 nucleotides read TGTGCCAGCTCACTTCGGGACAGCTCCTACAATGAGCAGTTCTTC. Translated, it gives CASSLRDSSYNEQFF.

This rearrangement joins TRBV28 to TRBJ2-1; 7 nucleotides match TRBD2. Germline V gene lookup returns CDR1 MDHEN and CDR2 SYDVKM. The V gene end was trimmed by 6 bases and the J gene end by 6 bases; junction bases not matched to a gene: 8. The CDR3 is 14 amino acids. The CDR3 nucleotides are TGTGCCAGCAGACCCGGGACTATAGTCAATGAGCAGTTCTTC. Amino acid sequence: CASRPGTIVNEQFF.

The chain recombines TRBV28 with TRBJ2-3, with D tentatively TRBD2 (7 bases). The CDR3 has 12 amino acids. CDR1 and CDR2 (germline): MDHEN, SYDVKM. CDR3 DNA: TGTGCTGGGGGGGGGCACACAGATACGCAGTATTTT. Translating gives CAGGGHTDTQYF.

J is TRBJ1-6 and V is TRBV14, with D uncertain. The CDR3 is 18 residues long. The V gene lost 4 bases and the J gene lost 0 bases, with 16 bases spanning the gap. Germline lookup yields CDR1 SGHDN and CDR2 FVKESK. The CDR3 reads CASSPGRLRSSYNSPLHF. The CDR3 region has the DNA TGTGCCAGCAGCCCAGGCCGCCTGAGGAGCTCCTATAATTCACCCCTCCACTTT.